This TCR beta chain appears in the sequencing data of a study of CD8+ T cells in alopecia areata. Germline V gives CDR1 MNHNS, CDR2 SASEGT. The CDR3 is made up of 12 amino acids. Trimming stripped 3 bases from V and 5 bases from J, with 7 bases between. cDNA reverse transcribed from extracted RNA served as the sequencing template. The table came from immunoSEQ multiplex PCR; TCRdb's copy has only in-frame clones and leaves some out. The data hold about 200,000 clones, with approximately 52% observed a single time. Points from the study as a whole: Normal scalp had lower clonality than lesional scalp, with alopecia totalis/universalis lesions showing this most strongly.

Alopecia areata patients provided lesional scalp punch biopsies and peripheral blood. Researchers picked out CD4+ and CD8+ T cells from PBMCs by sorting. To note about this clone: Its antigen is unknown.

This TCR was recovered from a human donor with alopecia areata. J is TRBJ1-2 and V is TRBV6-1; D not certain. The sequencing used CD4+ T cells sorted from blood, collected at week 0. CDR3: CASSDRSYGYTF. The CDR3 DNA reads TGTGCCAGCAGTGACAGGAGTTATGGCTACACCTTC.